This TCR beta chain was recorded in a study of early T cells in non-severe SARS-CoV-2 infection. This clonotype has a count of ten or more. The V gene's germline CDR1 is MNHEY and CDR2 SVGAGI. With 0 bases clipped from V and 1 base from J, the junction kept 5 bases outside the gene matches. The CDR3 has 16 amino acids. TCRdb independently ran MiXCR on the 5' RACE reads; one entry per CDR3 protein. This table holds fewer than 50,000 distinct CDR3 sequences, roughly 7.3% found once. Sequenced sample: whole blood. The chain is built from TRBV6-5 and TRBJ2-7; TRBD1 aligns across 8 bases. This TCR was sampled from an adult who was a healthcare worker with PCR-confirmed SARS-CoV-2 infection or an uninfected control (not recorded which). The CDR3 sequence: CASSYSVGQESYEQYF. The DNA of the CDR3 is TGTGCCAGCAGTTACTCGGTGGGACAGGAGTCCTACGAGCAGTACTTC.